The clone carrying this T cell receptor (beta chain) was seen more than once but under ten times. This sample is part of a study of blood T cell repertoires in COVID-19. Across the study: The United States, Italy and Spain provided the acute and convalescent COVID-19 samples. T cells, B-cell-depleted T cells, or PBMCs provided the cDNA or gDNA that served as material.

The CDR3 is made up of 16 amino acids. Trimming removed 0 bases from V and 2 bases from J, with 15 bases in between. The germline gives CDR1 SGDLS, CDR2 YYNGEE. The authors' processing: Estimates of nucleated cell counts were drawn from the amplification of reference gene primers. Libraries were prepared by immunoSEQ multiplex PCR; TCRdb keeps only in-frame clonotypes and omits some of them. The V and J calls and the clone size are those of that table, but D and trimming were determined from the DNA. This sample has around 91,000 clones, with 70% to 80% found just once. This chain connects TRBV9 to TRBJ2-7; D call uncertain. The sample consisted of peripheral blood. The receptor comes from a woman older than 75 with active or convalescent COVID-19. The CDR3 nucleotides are TGTGCCAGCAGCGTAGGTAGTACCCTCACGACCTACGAGCAGTACTTC. This gives the protein CASSVGSTLTTYEQYF.